These 29 T cell receptor beta chains originate from one sample sequenced in a study of T cells in Graves' hyperthyroidism and ophthalmopathy. There were TCR beta CDR3 regions amplified from RNA transcripts. Carried out on the TCR CDR3, a first-round RT-PCR used the HTBI primer set. TCRdb ran MiXCR on the multiplex PCR reads and lists one entry per CDR3 protein. The sample lists about 270,000 distinct CDR3 sequences, 25% occurring once. Sequenced material: blood. The origin of the receptors is a man aged 35 to 55 with Graves' hyperthyroidism that later progressed to Graves' ophthalmopathy.

This chain uses TRBV20-1 with TRBJ2-7; D not resolved. The V gene lost 0 bases and the J gene lost 6 bases, with 6 bases spanning the gap. The CDR3 runs 11 residues. The germline gives CDR1 DFQATT, CDR2 SNEGSKA (reference sequence). The CDR3 DNA reads as TGCAGTGCTAGAGAGGGTTCCGAGCAGTACTTC. Amino acids: CSAREGSEQYF.

There are many counts of this clonotype. The rearrangement links TRBV6-5 to TRBJ2-5; possibly TRBD1 for D (5 bases). The CDR3 has 14 amino acids. Germline V lookup: CDR1 MNHEY, CDR2 SVGAGI. V lost 0 bases, J lost 8 bases, and 13 bases lay in between. The DNA for the CDR3 is TGTGCCAGCAGTTACTCGAGACAGCCGAGAACCCAGTACTTC. Translated, it gives CASSYSRQPRTQYF.

Ten or more counts support this clonotype. The chain links TRBV19 to TRBJ1-2; D possibly corresponds to TRBD1 (5 bases). The CDR3 extends over 12 amino acids. The germline V and J ends were trimmed by 7 bases and 1 base, with 7 bases remaining between them. CDR1 and CDR2 from the germline V gene are LNHDA and SQIVND (reference sequence). The CDR3 protein is CASTGINYGYTF. CDR3 coding DNA: TGTGCCAGTACAGGGATTAACTATGGCTACACCTTC.

In this sample, this clonotype turned up many times. This chain links TRBV5-1 with TRBJ2-5; D not resolved. CDR3 length: 15 amino acids. Germline V CDR1 and CDR2: SGHRS, YFSETQ. V was shortened by 0 bases and J by 2 bases, with 11 bases between the two germline ends. The CDR3 loop is CASSLVSQMQETQYF. Written as DNA, the CDR3 is TGCGCCAGCAGCTTGGTATCCCAGATGCAAGAGACCCAGTACTTC.

This clonotype was counted between two and nine times. The rearrangement joins TRBV30 to TRBJ1-6; the match to TRBD1 covers 7 bases. Looked up from germline, CDR1 is GTSNPN and CDR2 is SVGIG (reference sequence). The CDR3 extends over 16 amino acids. Germline trimming cut 2 bases from V and 7 bases from J; bases unmatched to any gene: 11. This chain's CDR3 is CAWSLEGASINSPLHF. CDR3 nucleotide sequence: TGTGCCTGGAGTCTCGAGGGGGCGTCGATCAATTCACCCCTCCACTTT.

This clonotype was found many times. The chain has TRBV10-3 and TRBJ1-1, with a tentative D call TRBD1 (6 bases). Germline CDR1 is ENHRY and CDR2 is SYGVKD. There are 17 residues in the CDR3. V gave up 2 bases and J gave up 1 base, with 17 bases separating them. This chain's CDR3 is CAISEGPADRKNTEAFF. CDR3 nucleotide sequence: TGTGCCATCAGTGAGGGGCCCGCGGACAGAAAGAACACTGAAGCTTTCTTT.

This clonotype has more than one count but fewer than ten. The chain recombines TRBV11-2 with TRBJ2-2; D call uncertain. There are 13 residues in the CDR3. The germline gives CDR1 SGHAT, CDR2 FQNNGV. V gave up 4 bases and J gave up 5 bases, with 8 bases separating them. CDR3 sequence (DNA): TGTGCCAGCAGCTCGGCCCGGACCGGGGAGCTGTTTTTT. Protein: CASSSARTGELFF.

This clonotype was recorded many times. The CDR3 DNA is TGTGCCAGCAGTATAACCGGGAACACTGAAGCTTTCTTT. It is translated as CASSITGNTEAFF. This chain joins TRBV6-6 and TRBJ1-1; D unresolved. Germline V CDR1 and CDR2: MNHNY, SVGAGI (reference sequence). The CDR3 is made up of 13 amino acids. Trimming cost V 5 bases and J 1 base, with 8 bases left between them.

This clonotype was counted at least ten times. J is TRBJ2-2 and V is TRBV24-1; 7 bases match TRBD2. Germline assignment: CDR1 KGHDR and CDR2 SFDVKD. This CDR3 is 15 amino acids long. J gave up 2 bases and V 9 bases, and 8 bases lay outside the gene matches. The CDR3 DNA reads TGTGCCACCGCCAGTGGGACTACAAACACCGGGGAGCTGTTTTTT. Translated, it gives CATASGTTNTGELFF.

This clonotype was found many times. The chain carries TRBV12-3 or TRBV12-4 and TRBJ2-7; D might be TRBD2 (5 bases). This CDR3 comprises 13 residues. Trimming removed 6 bases from V and 6 bases from J, with 15 bases in between. The CDR3 DNA follows: TGTGCCAGCAGGACTACTAGTATCGGCGAGCAGTACTTC. Its protein is CASRTTSIGEQYF.

In this sample, this clonotype turned up a few times. V and J are TRBV28 and TRBJ2-3, with TRBD2 identical over 10 bases. CDR1 and CDR2 (germline): MDHEN, SYDVKM. CDR3 length equals 15 residues. V dropped 7 bases and J dropped 5; count of bases not matched to a gene: 9. CDR3 DNA sequence: TGTGCCAGCAAGCTAGCGGGAGAGAATGGAGATACGCAGTATTTT. This sequence encodes CASKLAGENGDTQYF.

This chain links TRBV4-1 with TRBJ2-5, with D possibly being TRBD1 (5 bases). Deletions cut 1 base from V and 1 base from J, with 7 bases between. CDR1 is MGHRA and CDR2 is YSYEKL in the germline V gene. This CDR3 contains 14 residues. CDR3 loop: CASSQGQIQETQYF. The CDR3 nucleotides are TGCGCCAGCAGCCAAGGACAGATCCAAGAGACCCAGTACTTC.

The chain is built from TRBV12-3 or TRBV12-4 and TRBJ1-1; the D is unclear. The CDR3 is made up of 13 amino acids. V gave up 6 bases and J gave up 10 bases, with 18 bases separating them. CDR3 sequence: CASSYRAGRGAFF. The CDR3 bases are TGTGCCAGCAGCTACCGGGCAGGTAGAGGAGCTTTCTTT.

This clonotype was counted ten times or more. The chain uses TRBV7-3 and TRBJ1-6; D is ambiguous. Trimming removed 7 bases from V and 1 base from J, with 8 bases in between. The CDR3 totals 14 residues. Germline CDR1 is SGHTA and CDR2 is FQGTGA. CDR3 sequence reads: CASKKGSYNSPLHF. The CDR3 DNA reads TGTGCCAGCAAAAAAGGTTCCTATAATTCACCCCTCCACTTT.

This clonotype was detected only a few times. CDR3 sequence: CASSSDRVPGYTF. CDR3 coding DNA: TGTGCCAGCAGCTCCGACAGGGTCCCTGGCTACACCTTC. The chain has TRBV12-3 or TRBV12-4 and TRBJ1-2, with 7 nucleotides matching TRBD1. The junction had 8 bases not matched to a gene; V was cut back by 6 bases and J by 7 bases. There are 13 residues in the CDR3.

This clonotype was recorded at least ten times. The chain is built from TRBV18 and TRBJ2-7, with a tentative D call TRBD2 (6 bases). The CDR3 runs 14 residues. V lost 3 bases to trimming and J lost 3 bases, with 12 bases between them. Per germline, CDR1 KGHSH and CDR2 LQKENI. The CDR3 region has the DNA TGTGCCAGCTCACCCTCAAGCGGGCACTACGAGCAGTACTTC. It encodes CASSPSSGHYEQYF.

The CDR3 bases are TGTTCAGCGGGGGTCGGGGGAGAGCAGTACTTC. Its translation is CSAGVGGEQYF. The chain employs TRBV6-1 and TRBJ2-7; 8 bases are a match to TRBD2. Germline V gives CDR1 MNHNS, CDR2 SASEGT. The CDR3 has 11 residues.

The rearrangement uses TRBV2 and TRBJ1-2; TRBD1 aligns across 7 bases. CDR1 is SNHLY, CDR2 FYNNEI, per germline. The CDR3 covers 13 residues. V lost 5 bases and J lost 6; bases outside the gene matches: 6. This chain's CDR3 is CASSTTGVNGYTF. CDR3 nucleotides: TGTGCCAGCAGTACTACAGGGGTAAATGGCTACACCTTC.

To note about this clonotype: A clone one base away is much larger, so this may be a read error. The chain carries TRBV5-1 and TRBJ2-2; a possible D gene is TRBD1 (5 bases). The V gene's germline CDR1 is SGHRS and CDR2 YFSETQ. CDR3 length: 15 amino acids. Trimming took 1 base from V and 2 from J, leaving 9 bases between them. The CDR3 DNA reads as TGCGCCAGCAGCTTGTTGCAGGGCAACACCGGGGAGCTGTTTTTT. This codes for CASSLLQGNTGELFF. The variable domain in full, completed from reference TRBV5-1 and TRBJ2-2, reads KAGVTQTPRYLIKTRGQQVTLSCSPISGHRSVSWYQQTPGQGLQFLFEYFSETQRNKGNFPGRFSGRQFSNSRSEMNVSTLELGDSALYLCASSLLQGNTGELFFGEGSRLTVL.

This clonotype has a count of ten or more. The chain joins TRBV20-1 to TRBJ2-2; D is ambiguous. CDR1 is DFQATT, CDR2 SNEGSKA, per germline (reference sequence). The V end lost 4 bases, the J end lost 6 bases, and 15 bases lay between the germline ends. This CDR3 is 14 amino acids long. This CDR3 is CSATGAPWPGELFF. The CDR3, as DNA: TGCAGTGCTACTGGAGCCCCCTGGCCCGGGGAGCTGTTTTTT.

Many counts were recorded for this clonotype. An end of the junction differs from the germline gene, which may be a read error. This chain links TRBV5-1 with TRBJ2-5; TRBD2 matches at 12 bases. CDR1 and CDR2 (germline): SGHRS, YFSETQ. This CDR3 is 16 amino acids long. As DNA, the CDR3 is TGCACCAGCAGCCATACTAGCGGGAGGTTCCAAGAGACCCAGTACTTC. This gives the protein CTSSHTSGRFQETQYF.

This clonotype was recorded many times. The V and J genes are TRBV12-3 or TRBV12-4 and TRBJ1-2, with D maybe TRBD1 (5 bases). The CDR3 covers 14 residues. Trimming stripped 7 bases from V and 7 bases from J, with 19 bases between. CDR3 bases: TGTGCCAGCACCCTGGGAAGGGGCGCGGGTGGCTACACCTTC. This translates into CASTLGRGAGGYTF.

This chain links TRBV7-2 with TRBJ2-5; D may be TRBD2 (7 bases). V shed 5 bases and J shed 4 bases, with 17 bases lying between them. From germline, CDR1 is SGHTA and CDR2 FQGNSA. This CDR3 is built from 15 residues. The CDR3 coding sequence is TGTGCCAGCAGCCGGGGGGCTAGTTTAGGAGAGACCCAGTACTTC. Translation: CASSRGASLGETQYF.

This clonotype was seen a few times. This sequence joins TRBV28 and TRBJ1-2; 9 nucleotides align to TRBD1. Looked up from germline, CDR1 is MDHEN and CDR2 is SYDVKM. V lost 2 bases to trimming and J lost 6 bases; unmatched junction nucleotides: 7. The CDR3 contains 15 residues. In DNA, the CDR3 is TGTGCCAGCAGTTTACAGGGACAGGGCAAAAATGGCTACACCTTC. Amino acids: CASSLQGQGKNGYTF.

This clonotype has at least ten counts. This chain joins TRBV6-5 and TRBJ1-3; no reliable D call. In germline, CDR1 is MNHEY, CDR2 SVGAGI. The CDR3 runs to 16 residues. V dropped 0 bases and J dropped 0 bases, with 9 bases sitting between them. DNA of the CDR3: TGTGCCAGCAGTTACTCCGGGGTTCGCTCTGGAAACACCATATATTTT. This gives the protein CASSYSGVRSGNTIYF.

The gene calls are TRBV10-3 and TRBJ2-4; weak D call: TRBD2 (6 bases). The V gene's germline CDR1 is ENHRY and CDR2 SYGVKD. This CDR3 is built from 12 residues. Trimming left V 5 bases short and J 8 bases short, with 10 bases between. CDR3 coding DNA: TGTGCCATCAGTTTGGTAGCGGACATTCAGTACTTC. Translation gives CAISLVADIQYF.

Of note for this clonotype: A junction end diverges from the germline sequence, so it may reflect a read error. V usage is TRBV6-1 and J usage is TRBJ2-7; 10 nucleotides match TRBD1. The CDR3 contains 12 residues. Germline values: CDR1 MNHNS, CDR2 SASEGT. The CDR3 region is CAISGTGVEQYF. The CDR3 DNA is TGTGCCATCAGTGGGACAGGGGTCGAGCAGTACTTC.

This clonotype was counted at least ten times. The chain is built from TRBV28 and TRBJ1-1; a possible D gene is TRBD1 (5 bases). CDR3 length: 18 residues. Germline CDR1 reads MDHEN; CDR2 reads SYDVKM. Trimming left V 7 bases short and J 8 bases short, with 32 bases between. CDR3 coding DNA: TGTGCCAGCACCCTGGGGTGGGGCTCAACCACCTCAACGCCAGAAGCTTTCTTT. It encodes CASTLGWGSTTSTPEAFF.

This clonotype was seen repeatedly, ten times or more. This chain links TRBV14 with TRBJ2-5; D is unclear. The CDR3 length is 12 residues. Germline loops: CDR1 SGHDN, CDR2 FVKESK. Trimming left V 4 bases short and J 6 bases short, with 9 bases between. CDR3 amino acids: CASSPAAKTQYF. CDR3 DNA: TGTGCCAGCAGCCCGGCAGCGAAGACCCAGTACTTC.